Each of the 21 T cell receptor beta chains below was sequenced from the same sample in a study of shared clonotypes between healthy human individuals (TCRdb year 2020). Libraries were constructed by the immunoSEQ multiplex PCR assay. Not all clones reach the TCRdb copy of this immuneACCESS table, which keeps in-frame sequences only. Checked studies attribute under half of the gap to unresolved V genes and leave the rest unexplained. This sample has some 2,000,000 clones in its table, and 90% to 96% of those were observed once. In total, the top ten clones hold roughly 0.13% of the sample. The sample taken for sequencing was naive CD4+ T cells sorted from blood. In light of the paper, this sample's cell subset or site label describes: CD45RA+ positively selected. The receptors derive from a man in his late teens or twenties in good health.

The J gene is TRBJ2-5, the V gene TRBV6-5, with D unclear. The assigned J gene may be wrong: the sequence end matches TRBJ2-7 better. CDR3 length equals 13 residues. Germline CDR1 reads MNHEY; CDR2 reads SVGAGI. The DNA of the CDR3 is TGTGCCAGCATCAGTGATACTACCTACGAGCAGTACTTC. Amino acids: CASISDTTYEQYF.

The gene calls are TRBV5-8 and TRBJ1-2, with D perhaps TRBD1 (5 bases). The V gene lost 5 bases and the J gene lost 8 bases, with 13 bases spanning the gap. This CDR3 has 12 amino acids. Looked up from germline, CDR1 is SGHTS and CDR2 is YDEGEE. The CDR3 DNA reads as TGTGCCAGCAGTAGCAGGGAAGGCGGCTACACCTTC. This sequence encodes CASSSREGGYTF.

This chain links TRBV11-2 with TRBJ2-6, with 7 bases identical to TRBD1. The CDR3 consists of 15 residues. Germline CDR1 reads SGHAT; CDR2 reads FQNNGV. The ends lost 8 bases at V and 4 bases at J; junction bases unmatched: 8. Here the CDR3 DNA reads TGTGCCAGCTCAGAGGGGGCGAAGGGGGCCAACGTCCTGACTTTC. It encodes CASSEGAKGANVLTF. The full variable domain, rest sourced from reference TRBV11-2 and TRBJ2-6, is EAGVAQSPRYKIIEKRQSVAFWCNPISGHATLYWYQQILGQGPKLLIQFQNNGVVDDSQLPKDRFSAERLKGVDSTLKIQPAKLEDSAVYLCASSEGAKGANVLTFGAGSRLTVL.

On this clone: The same CDR3 can be traced to other DNA sequences in this sample. The CDR3 spells CASSFTGDYGYTF. DNA of the CDR3: TGTGCCAGCAGCTTCACAGGGGACTATGGCTACACCTTC. The rearrangement joins TRBV11-2 to TRBJ1-2, with 7 bases lining up with TRBD1. CDR3 length: 13 residues. Germline lookup yields CDR1 SGHAT and CDR2 FQNNGV. V dropped 3 bases and J dropped 3; count of bases not matched to a gene: 1.

To note about this clone: The sample carries other DNA sequences with the same CDR3. The CDR3 loop is CASSARTGTGNTIYF. The CDR3 DNA reads as TGTGCCAGCAGCGCGAGAACAGGGACAGGAAACACCATATATTTT. The V call is TRBV7-2, the J call TRBJ1-3, with a weak D call TRBD1 (6 bases). This CDR3 has 15 amino acids. Deletions cut 5 bases from V and 4 bases from J, with 15 bases between. Per the germline V gene, CDR1 is SGHTA and CDR2 is FQGNSA.

This rearrangement joins TRBV6-6 to TRBJ1-6; D may be TRBD1 (5 bases). There are 16 residues in the CDR3. Trimming stripped 7 bases from V and 5 bases from J, with 18 bases between. CDR1 MNHNY and CDR2 SVGAGI come from the germline V gene (reference sequence). Here the CDR3 DNA reads TGTGCCAGCAACCGAGCGGACGGGGGGAATAATTCACCCCTCCACTTT. Amino acid sequence: CASNRADGGNNSPLHF.

Of note for this clone: Other DNA sequences of this sample code for an identical CDR3. The chain links TRBV5-1 to TRBJ1-1; a weak D match, TRBD1 (5 bases). Germline V gives CDR1 SGHRS, CDR2 YFSETQ. This CDR3 region has 14 residues. Trimming removed 1 base from V and 0 bases from J, with 7 bases in between. The DNA of the CDR3 is TGCGCCAGCAGCTTGTCGGGGGTGAACACTGAAGCTTTCTTT. Its protein is CASSLSGVNTEAFF.

This sequence joins TRBV6-1 and TRBJ1-5; D gene ambiguous. The CDR3 runs 14 residues. V dropped 2 bases and J dropped 0 bases, with 5 bases sitting between them. Germline values: CDR1 MNHNS, CDR2 SASEGT. CDR3: CASSEQYSNQPQHF. For the CDR3, the DNA is TGTGCCAGCAGTGAACAGTATAGCAATCAGCCCCAGCATTTT.

As for this clone: Other DNA sequences in this sample translate to the same CDR3. As DNA, the CDR3 is TGTGCCAGTAGTATTAGCGGCAGCTCCTACAATGAGCAGTTCTTC. Encoded protein: CASSISGSSYNEQFF. The rearrangement joins TRBV19 to TRBJ2-1; TRBD2 might be the D (6 bases). From germline, CDR1 is LNHDA and CDR2 SQIVND (reference sequence). V shed 3 bases and J shed 0 bases, with 9 bases lying between them. The CDR3 loop spans 15 amino acids.

The genes are TRBV28 and TRBJ1-2, with 8 nucleotides matching TRBD1. From germline, CDR1 is MDHEN and CDR2 SYDVKM. The CDR3 has 13 residues. With 2 bases clipped from V and 7 bases from J, the junction kept 3 bases outside the gene matches. In DNA form, the CDR3 reads TGTGCCAGCAGTTTAGCACAGGGGGGTGGCTACACCTTC. Its translation: CASSLAQGGGYTF.

This clone was counted a single time. The sample contains more than one DNA sequence encoding this CDR3. CDR3: CASSLVGKNTEAFF. CDR3 coding DNA: TGCGCCAGCAGCTTGGTGGGTAAAAACACTGAAGCTTTCTTT. The V and J genes are TRBV5-1 and TRBJ1-1; D unclear. V lost 0 bases to trimming and J lost 2 bases, with 8 bases between them. CDR1 is SGHRS and CDR2 is YFSETQ in the germline V gene. The CDR3 is 14 amino acids.

V and J are TRBV28 and TRBJ2-7, with 11 bases matching TRBD1. This CDR3 comprises 16 residues. V was clipped by 6 bases and J by 0 bases; unmatched bases: 7. Germline CDR1 and CDR2: MDHEN and SYDVKM. The CDR3: CASSSPGTGGSYEQYF. In nucleotides, the CDR3 is TGTGCCAGCAGCTCACCAGGGACAGGGGGCTCCTACGAGCAGTACTTC.

This clone was seen only once. J is TRBJ2-7 and V is TRBV18, with TRBD2 matching over 7 bases. The germline V gene has CDR1 KGHSH and CDR2 LQKENI. V lost 4 bases to trimming and J lost 3 bases; unmatched junction nucleotides: 0. The CDR3 sequence is 12 residues long. Here the CDR3 DNA reads TGTGCCAGCTCACGGGGGGGCTACGAGCAGTACTTC. Residues: CASSRGGYEQYF.

This clone was seen once. The chain carries TRBV7-6 and TRBJ2-3; 10 bases agree with TRBD2. This CDR3 comprises 14 residues. The J segment lost 4 bases and the V segment lost 3 bases, leaving 1 base of the junction unmatched. The germline gives CDR1 SGHVS, CDR2 FNYEAQ. The CDR3 sequence: CASSLGLAPDTQYF. Written as DNA, the CDR3 is TGTGCCAGCAGCTTGGGACTAGCGCCAGATACGCAGTATTTT. Full variable domain (missing parts from reference TRBV7-6 and TRBJ2-3): GAGVSQSPRYKVTKRGQDVALRCDPISGHVSLYWYRQALGQGPEFLTYFNYEAQQDKSGLPNDRFSAERPEGSISTLTIQRTEQRDSAMYRCASSLGLAPDTQYFGPGTRLTVL.

The V gene is TRBV28, the J gene TRBJ2-7, with 7 bases fitting TRBD1. V dropped 6 bases and J dropped 0; count of bases not matched to a gene: 8. The CDR3 runs 15 residues. CDR1 and CDR2 (germline): MDHEN, SYDVKM. This CDR3 reads CASSQGTALSYEQYF. CDR3 nucleotides: TGTGCCAGCAGCCAAGGGACAGCCCTCTCCTACGAGCAGTACTTC.

This clone appeared a single time. The chain employs TRBV5-6 and TRBJ1-5; 9 bases fit TRBD1. Trimming cost V 0 bases and J 7 bases; bases outside gene matches: 5. Looked up from germline, CDR1 is SGHDT and CDR2 is YYEEEE. The CDR3 is 15 residues long. As DNA, the CDR3 is TGTGCCAGCAGCTTGGGGGACAGGGCTAACCAGCCCCAGCATTTT. Encoded protein: CASSLGDRANQPQHF.

This chain links TRBV10-3 with TRBJ2-7, with D perhaps being TRBD1 or TRBD2 (5 bases each). V lost 3 bases, J lost 3 bases, and 15 bases lay in between. The CDR3 totals 15 residues. From germline, CDR1 is ENHRY and CDR2 SYGVKD. The CDR3 sequence: CAISDSGTLYYEQYF. CDR3 sequence (DNA): TGTGCCATCAGTGATTCCGGGACCCTATACTACGAGCAGTACTTC.

The rearrangement uses TRBV30 and TRBJ1-2; D is unclear. Germline V CDR1 and CDR2: GTSNPN, SVGIG (reference sequence). V lost 2 bases to trimming and J lost 7 bases, with 11 bases between them. This CDR3 region has 12 residues. DNA of the CDR3: TGTGCCTGGAGTCCTCCGGCAAGTGGCTACACCTTC. Translated, it gives CAWSPPASGYTF. Complete variable domain (other parts from reference TRBV30 and TRBJ1-2): SQTIHQWPATLVQPVGSPLSLECTVEGTSNPNLYWYRQAAGRGLQLLFYSVGIGQISSEVPQNLSASRPQDRQFILSSKKLLLSDSGFYLCAWSPPASGYTFGSGTRLTVV.

The V call is TRBV7-2, the J call TRBJ2-3, with 10 bases fitting TRBD2. Germline values: CDR1 SGHTA, CDR2 FQGNSA. J gave up 5 bases and V 5 bases, and 4 bases lay outside the gene matches. The CDR3 is 14 residues long. CDR3 nucleotide sequence: TGTGCCAGCAGCCTTAGCGGGAGGCAAGATACGCAGTATTTT. This translates into CASSLSGRQDTQYF.

Concerning this clone: Different DNA sequences within this sample yield the same CDR3. This sequence joins TRBV5-1 and TRBJ2-1; no definite D call. Germline assignment: CDR1 SGHRS and CDR2 YFSETQ. V lost 0 bases to trimming and J lost 4 bases, with 14 bases between them. The length of the CDR3 is 16 residues. DNA for the CDR3: TGCGCCAGCAGCTTGGTGGCCGGGCTAGGTTACAATGAGCAGTTCTTC. Protein sequence: CASSLVAGLGYNEQFF. The full variable domain, rest sourced from reference TRBV5-1 and TRBJ2-1, is KAGVTQTPRYLIKTRGQQVTLSCSPISGHRSVSWYQQTPGQGLQFLFEYFSETQRNKGNFPGRFSGRQFSNSRSEMNVSTLELGDSALYLCASSLVAGLGYNEQFFGPGTRLTVL.

V usage is TRBV4-1 and J usage is TRBJ1-3, with unresolved D. Germline lookup yields CDR1 MGHRA and CDR2 YSYEKL. This CDR3 region has 13 residues. The ends were cut back, 0 bases at V and 5 bases at J, with 5 bases in the middle. CDR3 bases: TGCGCCAGCAGCCAAGATGGACGAAACACCATATATTTT. Translating it yields CASSQDGRNTIYF.